A selection of T cell receptor beta chains follows, all from one sample in a study of blood T cell repertoires in COVID-19. Libraries were prepared by immunoSEQ multiplex PCR; TCRdb keeps only in-frame clonotypes and omits some of them. The repertoire holds 85,000 to 100,000 clones, with 60% to 85% as singletons. Sequencing was performed on peripheral blood. These TCRs come from a woman at least 80 years old with active or convalescent COVID-19. The CDR3 runs from the conserved cysteine through the conserved F or W. For some rows the clone size is stated as once, few or many, or as a class when expanded; others skip it.

v_call	clone_size	j_call	cdr3_aa
TRBV4-1	few	TRBJ2-7	CASSQATGLVVYEQYF
TRBV28	.	TRBJ1-1	CASSLGGGITEAFF
TRBV5-1	.	TRBJ2-5	CASSSGVAGGPDQETQYF
TRBV29-1	few	TRBJ1-4	CSGGTAGNEKLFF
TRBV21-1	.	TRBJ2-1	CASSASTSGSCGADNEQFF
TRBV6-1	.	TRBJ1-1	CASSDGVGTGMNTEAFF
TRBV6-5	few	TRBJ1-2	CASSLTDNYGYTF
TRBV11-3	.	TRBJ2-5	CASSQRGETLGGETQYF
TRBV4-2	few	TRBJ2-3	CASSQVDAGYDTQYF
TRBV5-1	.	TRBJ2-2	CASSSRGLADTGELFF
TRBV6-5	.	TRBJ2-7	CASGLSTDTYEQYF
TRBV7-2	.	TRBJ1-2	CASSLGGGTIGGYTF
TRBV28	.	TRBJ2-7	CASSFGGGRAREQYF
TRBV5-1	.	TRBJ1-2	CASSSDRGRGYGYTF
TRBV5-6	.	TRBJ2-1	CASSSSGRTWGEQFF
TRBV10-3	.	TRBJ2-3	CAIRAGQGSTDTQYF
TRBV30	.	TRBJ2-5	CAWSVALRGQETQYF
TRBV5-5	.	TRBJ1-5	CASRPGDIDQPQHF
TRBV9	.	TRBJ2-3	CASSVAGGEDTDTQYF
TRBV7-3	.	TRBJ2-1	CASSLTAGAGTLSEQFF
TRBV3-1/TRBV3-2	.	TRBJ1-1	CASSQEPVPLKAFF
TRBV5-6	few	TRBJ2-7	CASTFSGTGLYEQYF
TRBV5-8	.	TRBJ2-3	CASSFIAFTDTQYF
TRBV29-1	.	TRBJ2-7	CSVERGREEYF
TRBV6-1	.	TRBJ2-7	CASSEMRGPGEQYF
TRBV5-1	.	TRBJ2-1	CASSPVPSSYNEQFF
TRBV11-2	.	TRBJ1-2	CASSLDPRGGYTF
TRBV12-3/TRBV12-4	once	TRBJ2-3	CASRRGVTDTQYF
TRBV6-2/TRBV6-3	.	TRBJ2-1	CASSSRRVGDRHEQFF
TRBV19	.	TRBJ1-6	CASSIEGQGNSPLHF
TRBV28	few	TRBJ1-5	CASRGQLSNQPQHF